This entry describes one TCR beta chain. Antigen specificity is unknown. The source of the sample is a study of OX40 agonist ivuxolimab in advanced cancers. Study-wide context: Ivuxolimab, an agonist antibody against OX40 (CD134), was given to patients. Anti-PD-1, anti-PD-L1 or anti-CTLA-4 therapy given earlier was allowed, and around 40% had some. Cohort: around 79% men, mean age roughly 60, aged roughly 20 to 79.

Using immunoSEQ multiplex PCR, the repertoire was profiled, and TCRdb retains in-frame clones only, with some absent. The sample contains roughly 73,000 clones, approximately 80% of which appear only once. The V segment lost 2 bases and the J segment 8 bases; nucleotides outside the gene matches: 8. The CDR3 totals 14 residues. Germline assignment: CDR1 MNHEY and CDR2 SMNVEV (reference sequence). Findings and caveats of the study: In the 0.1-3.0 mg/kg groups, partial responders showed among the lowest expansion.

This clonotype originated in an adult with an advanced solid tumor such as melanoma, head and neck, liver or kidney cancer. The genes are TRBV27 and TRBJ1-2; 7 nucleotides match TRBD1. The sample here was CD4+ or CD8+ T cells sorted from blood, taken in a trial of the OX40 agonist ivuxolimab. CDR3 in amino acids: CASSLLGYRGGYTF. The CDR3 DNA reads TGTGCCAGCAGTTTACTAGGCTACAGGGGCGGCTACACCTTC.